Following are 11 T cell receptor beta chains from one sample sequenced in a study of blood T cells in healthy people across ages. A second PCR, run for roughly 7 to 12 cycles, used a sample-barcoded 5' primer plus a J-beta primer mix. TCRdb used MiXCR to reprocess the 5' RACE reads, holding one entry per CDR3 protein. The data show roughly 730,000 distinct CDR3 sequences, around three fifths seen once. Source material: blood. The receptors shown here come from a middle-aged man in good health.

Only a few counts were recorded for this clonotype. The J gene is TRBJ2-5, the V gene TRBV7-2; D tentatively fits TRBD1 or TRBD2 (7 bases each). Germline CDR1 reads SGHTA; CDR2 reads FQGNSA. The ends were cut back, 5 bases at V and 5 bases at J, with 18 bases in the middle. The CDR3 has 15 amino acids. The DNA for the CDR3 is TGTGCCAGCAGCCCCCAGGGGGGGGGATTGGAGACCCAGTACTTC. Amino acid sequence: CASSPQGGGLETQYF.

This chain connects TRBV5-6 to TRBJ2-3; TRBD1 aligns across 7 bases. The germline CDR1 and CDR2 sequences are SGHDT and YYEEEE. V shed 1 base and J 0 bases; nucleotides not matched to a gene: 8. The CDR3 extends over 17 amino acids. The CDR3 spells CASSLKQGSTSTDTQYF. CDR3 nucleotides: TGTGCCAGCAGCTTGAAACAGGGGTCCACTAGCACAGATACGCAGTATTTT.

This clonotype has just a few counts. The chain carries TRBV27 and TRBJ1-1; D remains ambiguous. This CDR3 comprises 13 residues. Per the germline V gene, CDR1 is MNHEY and CDR2 is SMNVEV (reference sequence). With 6 bases removed from V and 10 bases from J, the gap between germline ends came to 18 bases. The CDR3, as DNA: TGTGCCAGCAGCGAACTAGGACCCCTGCGAGCTTTCTTT. Residues: CASSELGPLRAFF.

V and J are TRBV6-2 or TRBV6-3 and TRBJ2-1; D unresolved. Germline V lookup: CDR1 MNHEY, CDR2 SVGEGT. The ends were cut back, 4 bases at V and 4 bases at J, with 23 bases in the middle. This CDR3 has 18 amino acids. CDR3 coding DNA: TGTGCCAGCAGTTTTTTCCCCCTCCTCTTGACGGCATACAATGAGCAGTTCTTC. Protein sequence: CASSFFPLLLTAYNEQFF.

The chain carries TRBV7-9 and TRBJ1-2; 8 positions match TRBD1. Trimming at V came to 6 bases and at J to 3 bases, leaving 9 bases not matched to a gene. This CDR3 spans 15 amino acids. CDR1 is SEHNR, CDR2 FQNEAQ, per germline (reference sequence). The CDR3 DNA reads TGTGCCAGCAGTGAAAGCGGACAGGGTCACTATGGCTACACCTTC. Its translation: CASSESGQGHYGYTF.

The CDR3 region has the DNA TGTGCCAGCAGCTTAGTTTACACCACTCACTACGAGCAGTACTTC. Its protein is CASSLVYTTHYEQYF. This sequence joins TRBV7-2 and TRBJ2-7; no clear D. Looked up from germline, CDR1 is SGHTA and CDR2 is FQGNSA. The V end lost 1 base, the J end lost 3 bases, and 13 bases lay between the germline ends. The CDR3 covers 15 residues.

The gene calls are TRBV7-9 and TRBJ2-4, with 7 bases matching TRBD1. The CDR3 is 18 amino acids. Germline values: CDR1 SEHNR, CDR2 FQNEAQ (reference sequence). The junction had 13 bases not matched to a gene; V was cut back by 5 bases and J by 0 bases. Written as DNA, the CDR3 is TGTGCCAGCAGCCCAGATCTGTGGGACAGCCTAGCCAAAAACATTCAGTACTTC. Its translation: CASSPDLWDSLAKNIQYF. Full variable domain (rest looked up from reference TRBV7-9 and TRBJ2-4): DTGVSQNPRHKITKRGQNVTFRCDPISEHNRLYWYRQTLGQGPEFLTYFQNEAQLEKSRLLSDRFSAERPKGSFSTLEIQRTEQGDSAMYLCASSPDLWDSLAKNIQYFGAGTRLSVL.

In this sample, this clonotype turned up a few times. The V gene is TRBV25-1, the J gene TRBJ2-1; 8 bases map to TRBD1. Germline V lookup: CDR1 MGHDK, CDR2 SYGVNS. There are 15 residues in the CDR3. V lost 3 bases to trimming and J lost 2 bases; unmatched junction nucleotides: 3. CDR3 nucleotide sequence: TGTGCCAGCAGTGAGACAGGGGAGGCCTACAATGAGCAGTTCTTC. The encoded protein is CASSETGEAYNEQFF.

This clonotype appeared many times. The V and J genes are TRBV6-2 or TRBV6-3 and TRBJ2-6; D uncertain. This CDR3 is built from 17 residues. Germline V gene sequence: CDR1 MNHEY, CDR2 SVGEGT. The V gene lost 4 bases and the J gene lost 2 bases, with 15 bases spanning the gap. The CDR3 loop reads CASSSLSAGAGANVLTF. In DNA, the CDR3 is TGTGCCAGCAGTTCCCTATCGGCAGGAGCTGGGGCCAACGTCCTGACTTTC.

In its sample, this clonotype was seen a few times. The chain is built from TRBV28 and TRBJ2-7; 7 bases fit TRBD1. The ends lost 10 bases at V and 0 bases at J; junction bases unmatched: 9. CDR1 is MDHEN, CDR2 SYDVKM, per germline. This CDR3 comprises 14 residues. The CDR3 DNA reads as TGTGCCACCAGCCGACAGGGCCCCTCCTACGAGCAGTACTTC. Protein product: CATSRQGPSYEQYF.

The CDR3 protein is CASSSRTAGSTGYTDTQYF. The CDR3 coding sequence is TGTGCCAGCAGCTCACGGACGGCGGGTTCGACAGGCTACACAGATACGCAGTATTTT. This sequence joins TRBV9 and TRBJ2-3, with D perhaps matching TRBD1 (6 bases). The CDR3 sequence is 19 residues long. In germline, CDR1 is SGDLS, CDR2 YYNGEE. The ends were cut back, 4 bases at V and 2 bases at J, with 26 bases in the middle.